One and the same sample provided the 6 T cell receptor beta chains below, sequenced in a study of vaccination effects on CD4 cells after COVID-19. The data were produced by immunoSEQ multiplex PCR, yet TCRdb's version contains in-frame clones alone and is incomplete. The data contain some 17,000 clones, less than 85% of them singletons. Their antigens remain unidentified. Under the ViraFEST assay, PBMC were stimulated with viral peptide pools so that antigen-specific CD4+ T cells expanded. Sequencing was performed afterwards. Subsequent to a culture period of 10 days, CD4+ T cells were isolated. PCR-confirmed SARS-CoV-2 infection occurred in the person between March and December 2020. All participants had two doses of either the BNT162b2 or mRNA-1273 vaccine. Here the sequenced sample was CD4+ T cells from PBMCs cultured with SARS-CoV-2 spike peptides, taken after COVID-19 vaccination. The receptors here all came from a human donor who had a prior SARS-CoV-2 infection.

This clone was seen only once. The V and J genes are TRBV7-2 and TRBJ2-1; 8 bases are shared with TRBD1. V lost 5 bases and J lost 4; bases outside the gene matches: 7. Germline V lookup: CDR1 SGHTA, CDR2 FQGNSA. The CDR3 spans 15 residues. CDR3 region: CASSRRQGQYNEQFF. The CDR3 DNA reads TGTGCCAGCAGCCGCCGACAGGGGCAATACAATGAGCAGTTCTTC.

V and J are TRBV24-1 and TRBJ1-6; D possibly corresponds to TRBD1 (5 bases). Deletions cut 8 bases from V and 10 bases from J, with 14 bases between. Germline CDR1 reads KGHDR; CDR2 reads SFDVKD. The CDR3 has 13 residues. The CDR3 spells CATIRVLSSPLHF. In DNA, the CDR3 is TGTGCCACCATCAGGGTCCTCTCCTCACCCCTCCACTTT.

The chain uses TRBV4-1 and TRBJ2-3; 9 nucleotides match TRBD1. This CDR3 region has 16 residues. In germline, CDR1 is MGHRA, CDR2 YSYEKL. Germline trimming cut 3 bases from V and 3 bases from J; bases unmatched to any gene: 7. For the CDR3, the DNA is TGCGCCAGCAGCCAGATGTGGGGGACAGGGACAGATACGCAGTATTTT. Translated, it gives CASSQMWGTGTDTQYF.

This rearrangement joins TRBV3-1 (or the pseudogene TRBV3-2) to TRBJ1-2, with D unclear. CDR1 and CDR2 from the germline V gene are LGHDT and YNNKEL (reference sequence). Trimming removed 2 bases at V and 8 bases at J, with 15 bases between. This CDR3 has 14 residues. CDR3 DNA sequence: TGTGCCAGCAGCCAAAGACTGACCGGACGGGGCTACACCTTC. The encoded protein is CASSQRLTGRGYTF.

This clone was seen a single time. The chain uses TRBV10-2 and TRBJ1-3; no firm D call. Germline CDR1 WSHSY, CDR2 SAAADI. Trimming took 0 bases from V and 7 from J, leaving 7 bases between them. The CDR3 has 13 amino acids. The CDR3 region is CASSESRGNTIYF. The CDR3, as DNA: TGCGCCAGCAGTGAGTCTAGAGGCAACACCATATATTTT.

The J gene is TRBJ2-7, the V gene TRBV5-6; 7 nucleotides align to TRBD1. This CDR3 has 12 residues. Germline CDR1 reads SGHDT; CDR2 reads YYEEEE. J lost 7 bases, V lost 4 bases, and 5 bases had no gene match. CDR3 residues: CASSRAGGEQYF. The DNA for the CDR3 is TGTGCCAGCAGCCGGGCAGGGGGAGAGCAGTACTTC.